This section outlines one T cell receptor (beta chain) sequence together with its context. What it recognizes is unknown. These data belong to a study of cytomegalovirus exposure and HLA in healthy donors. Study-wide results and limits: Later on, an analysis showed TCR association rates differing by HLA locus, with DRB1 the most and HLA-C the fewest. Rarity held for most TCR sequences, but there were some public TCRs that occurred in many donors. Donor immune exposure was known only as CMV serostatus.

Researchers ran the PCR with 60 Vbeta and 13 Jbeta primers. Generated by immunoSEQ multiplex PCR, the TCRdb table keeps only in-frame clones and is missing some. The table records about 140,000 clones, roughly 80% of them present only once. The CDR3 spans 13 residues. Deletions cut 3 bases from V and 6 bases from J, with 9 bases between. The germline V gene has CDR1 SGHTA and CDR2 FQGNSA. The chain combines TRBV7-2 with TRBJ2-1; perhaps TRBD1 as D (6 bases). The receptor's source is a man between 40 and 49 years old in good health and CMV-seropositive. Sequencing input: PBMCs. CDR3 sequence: CASSFSRGNEQFF. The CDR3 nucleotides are TGTGCCAGCAGCTTCAGCAGGGGCAATGAGCAGTTCTTC. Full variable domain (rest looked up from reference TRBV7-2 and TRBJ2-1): GAGVSQSPSNKVTEKGKDVELRCDPISGHTALYWYRQSLGQGLEFLIYFQGNSAPDKSGLPSDRFSAERTGGSVSTLTIQRTQQEDSAVYLCASSFSRGNEQFFGPGTRLTVL.